One and the same sample provided the 15 T cell receptor beta chains below, sequenced in a study of blood T cell repertoires in COVID-19 (dated by TCRdb to about 2020). The library was made by the immunoSEQ multiplex PCR assay. TCRdb took over this immuneACCESS table, retaining in-frame rearrangements with V and J assigned. Such tables are incomplete; in checked studies, under half of the missing clones stem from an unresolved V gene, and the remainder is unexplained. The sample has approximately 390,000 clones on record, around 87% of them singletons. The ten largest account for about 9.4% of the sample. The specimen sequenced was PBMCs or T cells enriched from blood (not recorded which). The receptor source for this set is a woman between 45 and 60 years old who had recovered from COVID-19.

The genes are TRBV6-6 and TRBJ1-2; weak D call: TRBD1 (6 bases). V was trimmed by 0 bases and J by 5 bases, leaving 7 bases between them. CDR3 length equals 13 residues. Germline loops: CDR1 MNHNY, CDR2 SVGAGI (reference sequence). The CDR3 loop reads CASSYSRGYGYTF. CDR3 nucleotides: TGTGCCAGCAGTTACTCGAGGGGGTATGGCTACACCTTC.

The CDR3 protein is CASSEGSQNYGYTF. The CDR3 DNA follows: TGTGCCAGCAGTGAAGGCTCACAAAACTATGGCTACACCTTC. V and J are TRBV6-1 and TRBJ1-2; D unclear. V lost 1 base, J lost 2 bases, and 8 bases lay in between. Germline lookup yields CDR1 MNHNS and CDR2 SASEGT. The CDR3 spans 14 residues.

The V and J genes are TRBV5-5 and TRBJ1-1; tentative D call: TRBD1 (5 bases). Trimming removed 5 bases from V and 0 bases from J, with 23 bases in between. In germline, CDR1 is SGHKS, CDR2 YYEKEE (reference sequence). This CDR3 is 18 amino acids long. The CDR3 reads CASRLPRIRETMNTEAFF. Written as DNA, the CDR3 is TGTGCCAGCAGGTTACCCCGGATCAGGGAAACCATGAACACTGAAGCTTTCTTT.

The CDR3 DNA sequence: TGTGCCAGCAGCGCGAAGGTAGCGGGAGGCTACAATGAGCAGTTCTTC. It translates to CASSAKVAGGYNEQFF. The chain carries TRBV9 and TRBJ2-1; 10 bases map to TRBD2. V lost 3 bases to trimming and J lost 3 bases; unmatched junction nucleotides: 6. In germline, CDR1 is SGDLS, CDR2 YYNGEE. The CDR3 consists of 16 residues.

The rearrangement uses TRBV19 and TRBJ1-6; D may be TRBD1 (5 bases). There are 17 residues in the CDR3. Trimming took 3 bases from V and 7 from J, leaving 19 bases between them. The germline V gene encodes CDR1 LNHDA and CDR2 SQIVND (reference sequence). The CDR3: CASSISRTRTSNSPLHF. The CDR3 region has the DNA TGTGCCAGTAGTATCTCCAGGACAAGGACCTCAAATTCACCCCTCCACTTT.

This clone has just a few counts. The CDR3, as DNA: TGTGCCAGCAGTGACGCGTCCCGGGGTGTTACGCAGTATTTT. This encodes CASSDASRGVTQYF. V gene TRBV2 combines with J gene TRBJ2-3; tentative D call: TRBD2 (5 bases). Germline CDR1 and CDR2: SNHLY and FYNNEI. The CDR3 totals 14 residues. Trimming took off 3 bases at V and 8 bases at J, with 15 bases between the two ends.

The rearrangement joins TRBV6-5 to TRBJ1-5; TRBD1 matches at 7 bases. The V segment lost 6 bases and the J segment 7 bases; nucleotides outside the gene matches: 9. The CDR3 totals 14 residues. Germline loops: CDR1 MNHEY, CDR2 SVGAGI. This CDR3 reads CASSPGQAGQPQHF. CDR3 DNA: TGTGCCAGCAGCCCCGGACAGGCGGGACAGCCCCAGCATTTT.

The V and J genes are TRBV2 and TRBJ2-2; 8 nucleotides align to TRBD1. The trim removed 6 bases at V and 4 bases at J, leaving 7 bases unmatched. The CDR3 sequence is 15 residues long. CDR1 and CDR2 from the germline V gene are SNHLY and FYNNEI. CDR3 loop: CASSLDRGATGELFF. The CDR3 DNA is TGTGCCAGCAGCCTCGACAGGGGAGCCACCGGGGAGCTGTTTTTT.

As concerns this clone: The same CDR3 is also encoded by other DNA sequences in this sample. The chain couples TRBV5-6 to TRBJ1-5; D not certain. CDR1 SGHDT and CDR2 YYEEEE come from the germline V gene. Trimming pared 4 bases from V and 0 bases from J, leaving 11 bases between. This CDR3 has 15 residues. In DNA, the CDR3 is TGTGCCAGCAGCCTTCGAGGGTATAGCAATCAGCCCCAGCATTTT. It yields the protein CASSLRGYSNQPQHF. Filled out from reference TRBV5-6 and TRBJ1-5, the complete variable domain reads DAGVTQSPTHLIKTRGQQVTLRCSPKSGHDTVSWYQQALGQGPQFIFQYYEEEERQRGNFPDRFSGHQFPNYSSELNVNALLLGDSALYLCASSLRGYSNQPQHFGDGTRLSIL.

J is TRBJ1-1 and V is TRBV30; D possibly corresponds to TRBD1 (6 bases). Between the trimmed V and J ends, which lost 5 bases and 5 bases, there was a span of 18 bases. The CDR3 extends over 14 amino acids. CDR1 is GTSNPN, CDR2 SVGIG, per germline (reference sequence). This chain's CDR3 is CAWRSTGHKTEAFF. CDR3 bases: TGTGCCTGGCGATCCACAGGGCATAAGACTGAAGCTTTCTTT. Full variable domain (outside the CDR3, taken from reference TRBV30 and TRBJ1-1): SQTIHQWPATLVQPVGSPLSLECTVEGTSNPNLYWYRQAAGRGLQLLFYSVGIGQISSEVPQNLSASRPQDRQFILSSKKLLLSDSGFYLCAWRSTGHKTEAFFGQGTRLTVV.

The rearrangement uses TRBV19 and TRBJ1-3; TRBD1 matches at 7 bases. Germline-derived CDR1 and CDR2 are LNHDA and SQIVND (reference sequence). This CDR3 is 16 amino acids long. Trimming removed 4 bases from V and 4 bases from J; junction bases left unmatched: 10. The CDR3 bases are TGTGCCAGTAGTAGACTGCCCGGGACAGTAGGAAACACCATATATTTT. It codes for CASSRLPGTVGNTIYF.

V is TRBV19 and J is TRBJ1-2; D perhaps matches TRBD1 (5 bases). The CDR3 consists of 14 residues. Germline V gene sequence: CDR1 LNHDA, CDR2 SQIVND (reference sequence). Trimming removed 3 bases from V and 3 bases from J, with 11 bases in between. This CDR3 is CASSMTDWDYGYTF. CDR3 coding DNA: TGTGCCAGTAGTATGACAGATTGGGACTATGGCTACACCTTC.

DNA for the CDR3: TGTGCCAGCAGCTTGGTTGACAGGGCCTACAATGAGCAGTTCTTC. As protein: CASSLVDRAYNEQFF. The V gene is TRBV5-6, the J gene TRBJ2-1, with 7 nucleotides matching TRBD1. This CDR3 spans 15 amino acids. In germline, CDR1 is SGHDT, CDR2 YYEEEE. With V trimmed by 0 bases and J by 2 bases, 2 bases remained unmatched.

The chain uses TRBV3-1 (or the pseudogene TRBV3-2) and TRBJ1-1; D is uncertain. There are 15 residues in the CDR3. Germline V CDR1 and CDR2: LGHDT, YNNKEL (reference sequence). Deletions cut 5 bases from V and 3 bases from J, with 16 bases between. DNA for the CDR3: TGTGCCAGCAGCACCCCGGACTCTGGGGACACTGAAGCTTTCTTT. This encodes CASSTPDSGDTEAFF.

As concerns this clone: This CDR3 fails to terminate in the conserved phenylalanine or tryptophan, so it likely reflects a read error. J is TRBJ2-3 and V is TRBV28, with 9 bases aligning to TRBD2. This CDR3 region has 16 residues. CDR1 is MDHEN and CDR2 is SYDVKM in the germline V gene. Trimming cost V 5 bases and J 6 bases; bases outside gene matches: 12. Here the CDR3 reads CASSSGGRRRVDTQYS. CDR3 bases: TGTGCCAGCAGTAGCGGGGGGCGCCGTAGGGTGGATACGCAGTATTCT.